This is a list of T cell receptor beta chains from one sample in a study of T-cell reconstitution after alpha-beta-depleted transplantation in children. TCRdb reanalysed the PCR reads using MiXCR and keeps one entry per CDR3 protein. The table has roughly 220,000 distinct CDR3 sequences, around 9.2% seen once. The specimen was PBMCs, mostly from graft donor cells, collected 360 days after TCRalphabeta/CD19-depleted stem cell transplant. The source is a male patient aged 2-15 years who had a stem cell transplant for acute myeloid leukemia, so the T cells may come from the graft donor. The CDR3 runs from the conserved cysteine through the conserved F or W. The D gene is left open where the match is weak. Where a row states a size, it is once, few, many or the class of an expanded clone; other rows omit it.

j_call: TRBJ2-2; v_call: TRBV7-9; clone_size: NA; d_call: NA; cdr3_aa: CASSVTAVVLAGELFF; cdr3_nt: TGTGCCAGCAGCGTTACAGCGGTGGTTCTGGCCGGGGAGCTGTTTTTT
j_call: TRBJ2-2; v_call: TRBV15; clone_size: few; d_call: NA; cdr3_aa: CATSISGRAFVENTGELFF; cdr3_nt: TGTGCCACCAGCATATCCGGTAGGGCCTTCGTCGAGAACACCGGGGAGCTGTTTTTT
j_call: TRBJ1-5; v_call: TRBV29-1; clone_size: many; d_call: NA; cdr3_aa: CSVCFGLGQPQHF; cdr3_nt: TGCAGCGTTTGTTTCGGGCTGGGACAGCCCCAGCATTTT
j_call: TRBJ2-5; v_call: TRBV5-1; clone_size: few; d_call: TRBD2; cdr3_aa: CASSLISGGAKRTQYF; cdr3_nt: TGCGCCAGCAGCTTGATTAGCGGGGGGGCCAAGAGAACCCAGTACTTC
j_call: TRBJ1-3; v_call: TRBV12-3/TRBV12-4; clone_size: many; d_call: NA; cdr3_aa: CASSLVTGAGNTIYF; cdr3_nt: TGTGCCAGCAGTTTAGTGACAGGTGCTGGAAACACCATATATTTT
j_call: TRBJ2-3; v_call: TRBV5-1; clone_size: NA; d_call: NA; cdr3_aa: CASSLACTDTQYF; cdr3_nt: TGCGCCAGCAGCTTGGCGTGCACAGATACGCAGTATTTT
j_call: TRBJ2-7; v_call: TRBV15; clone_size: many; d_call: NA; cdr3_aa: CATSRGRYPYEQYF; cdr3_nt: TGTGCCACCAGCAGAGGCAGGTACCCCTACGAGCAGTACTTC
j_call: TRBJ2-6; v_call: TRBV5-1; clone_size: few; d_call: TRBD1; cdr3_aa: CASSLSGQGSSGANVLTF; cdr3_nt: TGCGCCAGCAGCTTGTCGGGACAGGGATCATCTGGGGCCAACGTCCTGACTTTC
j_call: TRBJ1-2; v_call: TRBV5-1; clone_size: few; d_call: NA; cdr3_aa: CASSLDGGNYGYTF; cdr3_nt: TGCGCCAGCAGCTTGGACGGCGGGAACTATGGCTACACCTTC
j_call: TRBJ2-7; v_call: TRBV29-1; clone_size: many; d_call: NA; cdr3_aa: CSGGYEGFGGEQYF; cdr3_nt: TGCAGCGGTGGGTACGAGGGGTTCGGGGGCGAGCAGTACTTC
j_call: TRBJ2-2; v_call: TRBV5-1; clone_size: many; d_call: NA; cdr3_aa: CASSLVGGDTGELFF; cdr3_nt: TGCGCCAGCAGCTTGGTGGGGGGAGACACCGGGGAGCTGTTTTTT
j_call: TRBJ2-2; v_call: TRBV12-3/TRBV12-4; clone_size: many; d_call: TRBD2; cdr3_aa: CASSLGGSLAGELFF; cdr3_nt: TGTGCCAGCAGTTTAGGCGGGAGTCTCGCCGGGGAGCTGTTTTTT
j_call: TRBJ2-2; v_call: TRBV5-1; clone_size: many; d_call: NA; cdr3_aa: CASSLGFSATDTGELFF; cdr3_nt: TGCGCCAGCAGCTTGGGGTTTTCGGCGACGGACACCGGGGAGCTGTTTTTT
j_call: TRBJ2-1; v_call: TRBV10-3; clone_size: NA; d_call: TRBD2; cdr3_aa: CAIRLAGGHNEQFF; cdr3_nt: TGTGCCATTAGACTAGCGGGAGGGCACAATGAGCAGTTCTTC
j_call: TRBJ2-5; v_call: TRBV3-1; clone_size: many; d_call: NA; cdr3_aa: CASSQRTAKETQYF; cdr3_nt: TGTGCCAGCAGCCAGAGAACGGCGAAGGAGACCCAGTACTTC
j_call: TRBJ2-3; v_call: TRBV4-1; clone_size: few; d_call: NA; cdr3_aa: CASSQWGIVADTQYF; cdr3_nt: TGCGCCAGCAGCCAGTGGGGAATAGTGGCAGATACGCAGTATTTT